This paragraph covers one T cell receptor (beta chain) sequence. This clone was seen once. The specificity of this receptor is unknown. Nothing much larger sits one base from this clone, and base qualities are not available. The data were taken from a study of cytomegalovirus exposure and HLA in healthy donors (dated by TCRdb to 2016 to 2017). Turning to the overall study: An earlier analysis of several hundred of the donors reported around 280 Gb of sequence data and 100 million to 120 million unique TCR beta sequences obtained from about 179 million T cells. Using immunosequencing, the study profiled T cell repertoires from approximately 700 subjects and related those repertoires to cytomegalovirus serostatus. Across some 400 genotyped donors of the cohort, an average of approximately 240,000 unique TCR beta nucleotide sequences per donor were sequenced, and roughly 20% of those sequences were non-productive. The aim of the study was to test whether cataloging public T cell receptors could identify signatures of past pathogen exposure. Of the 350 to 450 genotyped donors, approximately 81% were placed in the genetic ancestry cluster associated with self-reported Caucasian donors. About 280 gigabases of sequencing data and tens of millions of unique TCR sequences were included in an early release covering several hundred HLA-typed donors. Along with the approximately 670-subject first cohort, a separate validation cohort of around 120 different subjects was used. Both class I and class II loci were covered by HLA typing, at four-digit resolution. In the later analysis, no new phenotypic data were used to find candidate immune exposures; instead, reliance was placed on TCR beta sequences and their occurrence across donors. All discovery cohort repertoires had been generated using a single sequencing platform. A later genetic analysis used genome-wide SNP genotypes for about 65% of the 666 donors, treating that subset as a discovery cohort. Donor age, sex, ethnicity and CMV serostatus were compiled together with the repertoire data. Because of strong linkage in the cohort, five DR-DQ haplotypes were treated as single units for association and clustering. Typing coverage varied by locus: roughly 629-640 donors for A, B, C, DRB1 and DQB1; roughly 520 for DQA1; over 600 for DPA1; fewer than 480 for DPB1. A later analysis re-examined previously published TCR beta repertoires from just over 650 donors and added high-resolution HLA genotyping to investigate patterns of TCR occurrence. High-throughput TCR immunosequencing, statistical association of individual TCRs with disease status, and machine learning were combined to predict cytomegalovirus infection status. An earlier analysis of around 540 of the donors applied high-throughput TCR beta sequencing to assess whether each TCR beta V gene segment acted as functional or pseudogenic.

In total, over 600 healthy bone marrow donors made up the cohort. All cohort members were sampled while nominally healthy, although unrecorded immune exposures were likely present. The donor tested CMV seronegative, placing the donor among the roughly 340 seronegative members of the cohort. Each donor provided a peripheral blood sample, and peripheral blood mononuclear cells were used for TCR beta sequencing. Genomic DNA extraction from the blood cell samples was performed with the Qiagen DNeasy Blood Extraction Kit. Libraries came from the immunoSEQ multiplex PCR assay. The multiplex PCR relied on a mix of 60 forward primers for TCR Vbeta segments and 13 reverse primers for TCR Jbeta segments. The CDR3 region of rearranged TCR beta genes was amplified from genomic DNA by a multiplex PCR assay. The Illumina HiSeq System was used to sequence the amplified TCR beta libraries as 87-base-pair reads. As for the original processing: In a later analysis, tens of millions of unique TCR beta chains were counted across the 500 to 850 repertoires, and roughly 11 million of these chains were shared by at least two donors. Raw reads were error-corrected and collapsed into unique sequences with a nearest-neighbor algorithm that merged closely related sequences to remove PCR and sequencing errors. To assign V, D and J gene segments, CDR3 sequences were aligned to IMGT reference sequences. For a sequence to be retained, a match of at least six nucleotides was required to both a V gene segment and a J gene segment. Rearrangements were called productive when the CDR3 lacked stop codons and stayed in frame with V and J; all others were non-productive. CDR3 was defined according to IMGT convention as the region running from the second conserved V-encoded cysteine to the conserved J-encoded phenylalanine. Sequences without an unambiguous match to a single V gene segment were excluded from the earlier analysis of a few hundred of the donors. In an earlier analysis of 587 of the donors, a V segment was called functional when productive rearrangements were above 56.7%, and segregating when the standard deviation between donors exceeded 5%. To diagnose cytomegalovirus status from the catalog of TCR beta chain sequences, a statistical classification framework was built. In a later analysis, V and J genes were assigned by comparing TCR nucleotide sequences against IMGT/GENE-DB human TR gene sequences. A later analysis assigned CDR3 sequences and most-parsimonious VDJ recombination scenarios with the TCRdist pipeline. In a later analysis, each TCR beta chain was defined by its CDR3 amino acid sequence together with its V-gene family, and reads lacking a unique V-gene family were excluded. In a later analysis, 550 to 650 highly shared, low-generation-probability nucleotide sequences were removed to address suspected cross-contamination and a sequencing artifact. A later analysis calculated a clonal expansion index for each public chain from normalized within-repertoire ranks of inferred template counts. In a later analysis, generation probabilities were computed with a VDJ recombination model fitted to out-of-frame rearrangements, and the resulting probabilities were checked against IGoR. Hypergeometric tests were used in a later analysis to score TCR-TCR, TCR-HLA and TCR-CMV co-occurrence, with a repertoire-size bias correction applied to the TCR pairs. A later analysis estimated false discovery rates by permuting HLA or CMV assignments 20 times. A later analysis grouped co-occurring TCRs with DBSCAN, adding TCRdist sequence similarity when clustering within HLA-allele-positive subsets. Repertoires with fewer than 30,000 or more than 120,000 public chains were left out of co-occurrence clustering, as were several repertoires with anomalous nucleotide sharing. TCRdb carries this immuneACCESS record with in-frame sequences only. Its versions omit some clonotypes, under half of them owing to an unresolved V gene in the studies checked, with the rest unexplained. V and J calls and clone size are given by that table; D and trimming were obtained from the DNA. Present in this sample are 200,000 or so clones, under 90% of which were seen just once. Approximately 0.098% of the sample lies in the top ten.

The germline V gene sets CDR1 to LGHNA and CDR2 to YSLEER. V lost 4 bases and J lost 0 bases; the stretch between them is 10 bases long. The CDR3 contains 14 residues, cysteine and phenylalanine counted. Only CDR3 DNA remains: 42 bases, in frame from the first base. What the authors observed across the whole study: Sequencing depth was assumed to be roughly uniform across donors in the presence/absence analyses, though that assumption may not hold. Three of the identified cytomegalovirus-associated TCR beta chains were confirmed in vitro to be specific for cytomegalovirus antigens. Because the 87-base-pair reads could not distinguish some IMGT-functional V segments, including TRBV6-2 and TRBV6-3, those segments were excluded. A further reported finding was that TCR beta sequences accurately predicted the HLA-A and HLA-B alleles for most subjects in the first cohort. Several of the top co-occurrence clusters appeared to be linked to parvovirus B19, influenza, CMV and Epstein-Barr virus, according to a later analysis. A cluster of highly shared sequence variants was judged likely to be a technical artifact of the sequencing pipeline. When HLA alleles, especially DR and DQ, strongly co-occurred, attributing TCR associations to individual alleles was difficult. CMV serostatus was the only immune exposure information available for the cohort. In an earlier analysis of approximately 590 of the donors, most TCR beta V segments appeared in productive rearrangements about 87% or about 30% of the time, broadly matching IMGT annotations. In a later analysis, the rate of TCR association differed among HLA loci, with DRB1 alleles having the most associated TCRs and HLA-C alleles having the fewest. It was suggested by the authors that the approach could potentially be generalized to other disease states and immunological phenotypes. The classifier was reported to diagnose cytomegalovirus status with high specificity and sensitivity in both the original and validation cohorts. The study listed 150 to 200 TCR beta chains as associated with cytomegalovirus. Linkage disequilibrium might explain the correlated functional status among segregating V segments, but an unknown experimental factor could not be ruled out. Only TCR beta chains were sequenced in this cohort, and the absence of alpha or paired-chain data limited detectable features. At a false discovery rate of 0.05, a later analysis linked about 16,000 TCR beta sequences to specific HLA alleles. According to a later genetic analysis, donors in an Asian-associated ancestry cluster had fewer N-insertions in productive TCRs than the approximately 630-donor mean. HLA typing was unavailable for some donors at each locus, so association tests used only the typed subset. According to a later analysis, most CMV-associated TCR beta chains appeared to be HLA-restricted, and the HLA associations seemed to be driven largely by CMV exposure. In a later analysis, HLA-associated TCR beta chains showed more clonal expansion and lower generation probabilities than non-associated chains that were equally common. V-gene and J-gene trimming of TCR beta chains was associated with a missense DCLRE1C variant in a later genetic analysis, and the association was replicated in an independent cohort. About 17 rarely observed V segments, including chromosome 9 orphons, were excluded from the earlier analysis of several hundred of the donors because counts were too low. Most TCR sequences were observed very rarely across donors, whereas some public TCRs were present in many individuals.

The origin of this receptor is a boy younger than 10 in good health and CMV-seronegative. The chain couples TRBV4-3 to TRBJ2-7; the D segment cannot be called with confidence. The sequenced material came from PBMCs. The DNA sequence is TGCGCCAGCAGCCCATTTACTGGCTCCTACGAGCAGTACTTC. Translated, it gives CASSPFTGSYEQYF.